This T cell receptor beta chain was obtained from a study of OX40 agonist ivuxolimab in advanced cancers. As for the study in general: Partial responses were achieved by three patients, one with hepatocellular carcinoma and two with cutaneous melanoma.

Blood was sampled at baseline, cycle 4 day 1, and cycle 7 day 1. The method was immunoSEQ multiplex PCR; TCRdb's version includes in-frame clones alone and lacks a portion of them. Found here are 60,000 to 75,000 clones, 88% of them singletons; the top ten hold around 2%. The CDR3 runs 13 residues. The germline V gene encodes CDR1 SGHNT and CDR2 YYREEE (reference sequence). Trimming removed 0 bases from V and 5 bases from J, with 8 bases in between. The sequences come from CD4+ or CD8+ T cells sorted from blood, collected in a trial of the OX40 agonist ivuxolimab. The V call is TRBV5-4, the J call TRBJ1-2, with a possible D match to TRBD1 (6 bases). This clonotype was sampled from an adult with an advanced solid tumor such as melanoma, head and neck, liver or kidney cancer. The CDR3 DNA sequence: TGTGCCAGCAGCTTGGGACAGGAGTATGGCTACACCTTC. It encodes CASSLGQEYGYTF.